This record covers a single T cell receptor (beta chain). The CDR3 length is 16 residues. Trimming removed 4 bases from V and 2 bases from J; junction bases left unmatched: 6. Per germline, CDR1 SGHKS and CDR2 YYEKEE (reference sequence). The sample originates from a study of blood T cell repertoires in COVID-19. Study-wide background: Sample material is recorded as cDNA or gDNA derived from T cells, B-cell-depleted T cells, or PBMCs.

Seattle cases were enrolled at active infection and followed longitudinally. How the authors handled the data: Scientists estimated how many nucleated cells there were by amplifying reference gene primers. Clones were sequenced by immunoSEQ multiplex PCR, and TCRdb holds only the in-frame ones, with some missing. V, J and clone size are taken as reported in that table, and D and trimming were inferred from the DNA itself. The sample yields 150,000 to 200,000 clones, 80% to 85% seen once. The chain combines TRBV5-5 with TRBJ2-3; 11 bases are a match to TRBD2. The TCR was taken from a woman aged 80 or over with COVID-19, enrolled during active disease. The sample consisted of peripheral blood. Here the CDR3 DNA reads TGTGCCAGCAGCGAGGGACTAGCGGCATCCACAGATACGCAGTATTTT. Translated: CASSEGLAASTDTQYF. Full variable domain (missing parts from reference TRBV5-5 and TRBJ2-3): DAGVTQSPTHLIKTRGQQVTLRCSPISGHKSVSWYQQVLGQGPQFIFQYYEKEERGRGNFPDRFSARQFPNYSSELNVNALLLGDSALYLCASSEGLAASTDTQYFGPGTRLTVL.